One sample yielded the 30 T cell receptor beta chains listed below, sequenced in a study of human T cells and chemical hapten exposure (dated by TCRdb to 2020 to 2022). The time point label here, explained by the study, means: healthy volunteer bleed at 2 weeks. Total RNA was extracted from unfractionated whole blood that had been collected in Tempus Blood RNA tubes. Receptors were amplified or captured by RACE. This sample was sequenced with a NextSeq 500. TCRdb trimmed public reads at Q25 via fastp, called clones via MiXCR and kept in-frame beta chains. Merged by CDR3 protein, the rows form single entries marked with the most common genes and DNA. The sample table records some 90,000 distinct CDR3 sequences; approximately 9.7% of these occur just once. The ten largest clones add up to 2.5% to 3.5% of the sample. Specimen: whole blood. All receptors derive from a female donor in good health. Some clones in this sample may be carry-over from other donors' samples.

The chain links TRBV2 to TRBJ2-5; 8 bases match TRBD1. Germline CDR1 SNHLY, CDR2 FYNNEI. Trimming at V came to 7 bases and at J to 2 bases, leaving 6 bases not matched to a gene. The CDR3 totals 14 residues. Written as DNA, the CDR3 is TGTGCCAGCACCCGAGACAGGGGACAAGAGACCCAGTACTTC. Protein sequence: CASTRDRGQETQYF.

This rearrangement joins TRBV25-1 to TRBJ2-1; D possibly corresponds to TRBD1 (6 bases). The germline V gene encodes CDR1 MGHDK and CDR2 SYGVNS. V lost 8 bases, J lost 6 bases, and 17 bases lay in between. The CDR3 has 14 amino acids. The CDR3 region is CASEDSLLANEQFF. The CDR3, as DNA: TGTGCCAGCGAGGACAGTCTCCTCGCCAATGAGCAGTTCTTC.

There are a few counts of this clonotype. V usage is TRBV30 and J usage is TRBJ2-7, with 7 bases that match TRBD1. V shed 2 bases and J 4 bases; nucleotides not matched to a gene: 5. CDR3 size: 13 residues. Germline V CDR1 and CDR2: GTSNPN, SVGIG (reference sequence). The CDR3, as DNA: TGTGCCTGGAGTCGGGACAGTGGATACGAGCAGTACTTC. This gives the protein CAWSRDSGYEQYF.

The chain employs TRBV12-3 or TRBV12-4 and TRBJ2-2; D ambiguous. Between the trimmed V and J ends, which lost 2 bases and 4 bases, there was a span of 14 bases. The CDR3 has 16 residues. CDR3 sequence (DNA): TGTGCCAGCAGTTTACGGGCCGGGTGGGGCACCGGGGAGCTGTTTTTT. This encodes CASSLRAGWGTGELFF.

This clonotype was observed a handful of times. The CDR3 sequence: CASSLVHLGPQETQYF. In nucleotides, the CDR3 is TGCGCCAGCAGCTTGGTGCATTTGGGGCCCCAAGAGACCCAGTACTTC. The chain joins TRBV5-1 to TRBJ2-5, with D perhaps TRBD1 (5 bases). There are 16 residues in the CDR3. The germline CDR1 and CDR2 sequences are SGHRS and YFSETQ. The V end lost 0 bases, the J end lost 1 base, and 13 bases lay between the germline ends.

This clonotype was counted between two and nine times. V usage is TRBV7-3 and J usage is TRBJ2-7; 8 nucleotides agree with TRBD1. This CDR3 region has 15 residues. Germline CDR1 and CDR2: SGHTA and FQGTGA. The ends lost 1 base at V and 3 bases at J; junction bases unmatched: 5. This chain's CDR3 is CASSLRQGSNYEQYF. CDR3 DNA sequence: TGTGCCAGCAGCTTAAGACAGGGGAGTAACTACGAGCAGTACTTC.

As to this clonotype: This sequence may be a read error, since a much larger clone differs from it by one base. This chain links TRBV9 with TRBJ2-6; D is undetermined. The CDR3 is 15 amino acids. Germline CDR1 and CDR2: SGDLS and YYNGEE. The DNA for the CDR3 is TGTGCCAGCTCTTCCCACGACTCTAGGGCCAACGTCCTGACTTTC. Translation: CASSSHDSRANVLTF.

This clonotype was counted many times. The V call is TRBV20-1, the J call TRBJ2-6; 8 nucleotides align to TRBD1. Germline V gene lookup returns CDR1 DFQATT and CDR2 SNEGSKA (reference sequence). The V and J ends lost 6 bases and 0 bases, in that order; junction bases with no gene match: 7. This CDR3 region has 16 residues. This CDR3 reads CSAPGTGLSGANVLTF. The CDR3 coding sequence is TGCAGTGCCCCCGGGACAGGCCTCTCTGGGGCCAACGTCCTGACTTTC.

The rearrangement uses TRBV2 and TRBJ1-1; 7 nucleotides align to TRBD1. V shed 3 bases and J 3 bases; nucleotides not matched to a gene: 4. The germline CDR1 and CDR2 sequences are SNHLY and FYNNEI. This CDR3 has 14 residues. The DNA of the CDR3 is TGTGCCAGCAGTGAGGACAGGCGGGACACTGAAGCTTTCTTT. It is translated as CASSEDRRDTEAFF.

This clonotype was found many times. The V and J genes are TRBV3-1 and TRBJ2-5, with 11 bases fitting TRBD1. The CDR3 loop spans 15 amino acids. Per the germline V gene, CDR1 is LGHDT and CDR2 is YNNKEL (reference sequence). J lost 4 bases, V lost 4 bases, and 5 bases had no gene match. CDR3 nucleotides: TGTGCCAGCAGCCTTAGGACAGGGGGCTTAGAGACCCAGTACTTC. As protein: CASSLRTGGLETQYF.

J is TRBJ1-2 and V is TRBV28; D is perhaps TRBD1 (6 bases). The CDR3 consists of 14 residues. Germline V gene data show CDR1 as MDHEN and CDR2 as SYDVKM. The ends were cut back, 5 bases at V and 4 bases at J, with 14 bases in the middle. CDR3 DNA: TGTGCCAGCAGTCTAACGGGACATAGCTATGGCTACACCTTC. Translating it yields CASSLTGHSYGYTF.

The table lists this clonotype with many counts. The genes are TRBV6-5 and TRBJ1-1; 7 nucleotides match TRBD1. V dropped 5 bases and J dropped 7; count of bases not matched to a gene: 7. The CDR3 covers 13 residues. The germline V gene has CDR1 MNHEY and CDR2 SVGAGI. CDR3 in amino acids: CASSPRNRGEAFF. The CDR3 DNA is TGTGCCAGCAGTCCCAGAAACAGGGGTGAAGCTTTCTTT.

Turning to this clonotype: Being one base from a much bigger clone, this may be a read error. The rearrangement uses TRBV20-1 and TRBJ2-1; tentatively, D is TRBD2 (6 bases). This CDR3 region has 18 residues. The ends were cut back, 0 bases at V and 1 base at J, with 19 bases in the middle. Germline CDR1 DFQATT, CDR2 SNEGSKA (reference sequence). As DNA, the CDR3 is TGCAGTGCTAGAGATGTCGGGGTAGCGGAAAAATCCTACAATGAGCAGTTCTTC. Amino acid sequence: CSARDVGVAEKSYNEQFF.

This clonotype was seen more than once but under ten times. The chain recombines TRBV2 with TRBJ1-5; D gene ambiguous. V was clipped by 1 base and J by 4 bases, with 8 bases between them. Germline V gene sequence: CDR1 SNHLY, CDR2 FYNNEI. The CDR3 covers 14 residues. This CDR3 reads CASSEVTPNQPQHF. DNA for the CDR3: TGTGCCAGCAGTGAAGTGACACCTAATCAGCCCCAGCATTTT.

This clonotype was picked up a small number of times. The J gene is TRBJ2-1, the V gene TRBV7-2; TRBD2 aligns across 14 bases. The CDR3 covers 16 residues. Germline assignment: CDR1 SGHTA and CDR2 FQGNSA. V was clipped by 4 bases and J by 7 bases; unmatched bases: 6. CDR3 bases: TGTGCCAGCAGCTCAACCGGGACTAGCGGGAGAAATGAGCAGTTCTTC. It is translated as CASSSTGTSGRNEQFF.

CDR3 coding DNA: TGTGCCAGCTGGCGGTGGGGACTTACGGATGAGCAGTTCTTC. Encoded protein: CASWRWGLTDEQFF. The chain uses TRBV5-4 and TRBJ2-1, with TRBD2 as a possible D gene (6 bases). CDR1 and CDR2 from the germline V gene are SGHNT and YYREEE (reference sequence). Trimming removed 7 bases at V and 8 bases at J, with 19 bases between. This CDR3 contains 14 residues.

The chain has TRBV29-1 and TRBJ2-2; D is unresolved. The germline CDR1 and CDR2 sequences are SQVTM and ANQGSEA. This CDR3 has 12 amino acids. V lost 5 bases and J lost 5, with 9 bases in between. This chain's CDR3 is CSVLSRTGELFF. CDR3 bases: TGCAGCGTTCTTTCCCGGACCGGGGAGCTGTTTTTT.

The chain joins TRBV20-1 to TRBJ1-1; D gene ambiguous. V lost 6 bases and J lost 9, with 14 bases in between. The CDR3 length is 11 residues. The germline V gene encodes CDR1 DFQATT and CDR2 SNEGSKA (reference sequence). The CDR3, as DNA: TGCAGTGCGTACGCCGGGTCCCAAGCTTTCTTT. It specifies CSAYAGSQAFF.

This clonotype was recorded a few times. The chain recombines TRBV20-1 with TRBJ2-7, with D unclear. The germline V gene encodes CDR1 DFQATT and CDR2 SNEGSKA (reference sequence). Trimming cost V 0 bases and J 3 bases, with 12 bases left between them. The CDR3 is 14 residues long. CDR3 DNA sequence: TGCAGTGCTAGAGATCGCTCAGGATTCTACGAGCAGTACTTC. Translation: CSARDRSGFYEQYF.

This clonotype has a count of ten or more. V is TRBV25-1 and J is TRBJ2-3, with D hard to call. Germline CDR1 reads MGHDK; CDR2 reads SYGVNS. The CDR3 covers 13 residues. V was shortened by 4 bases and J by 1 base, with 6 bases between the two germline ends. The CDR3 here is CASSGVGTDTQYF. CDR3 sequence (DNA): TGTGCCAGCAGTGGCGTGGGCACAGATACGCAGTATTTT.

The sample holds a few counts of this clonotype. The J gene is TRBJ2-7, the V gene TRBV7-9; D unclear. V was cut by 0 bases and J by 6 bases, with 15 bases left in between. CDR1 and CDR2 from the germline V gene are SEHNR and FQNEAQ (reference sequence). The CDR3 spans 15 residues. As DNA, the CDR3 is TGTGCCAGCAGCTTAGCGCGTGACTCCGTCTCCGAGCAGTACTTC. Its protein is CASSLARDSVSEQYF.

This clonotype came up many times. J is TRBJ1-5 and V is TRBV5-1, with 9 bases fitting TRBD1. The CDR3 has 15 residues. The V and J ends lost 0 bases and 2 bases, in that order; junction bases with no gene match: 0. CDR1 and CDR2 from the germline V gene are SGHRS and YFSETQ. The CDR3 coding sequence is TGCGCCAGCAGCTTGGGGGACAGGGGCAATCAGCCCCAGCATTTT. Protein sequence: CASSLGDRGNQPQHF. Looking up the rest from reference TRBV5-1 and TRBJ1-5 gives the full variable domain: KAGVTQTPRYLIKTRGQQVTLSCSPISGHRSVSWYQQTPGQGLQFLFEYFSETQRNKGNFPGRFSGRQFSNSRSEMNVSTLELGDSALYLCASSLGDRGNQPQHFGDGTRLSIL.

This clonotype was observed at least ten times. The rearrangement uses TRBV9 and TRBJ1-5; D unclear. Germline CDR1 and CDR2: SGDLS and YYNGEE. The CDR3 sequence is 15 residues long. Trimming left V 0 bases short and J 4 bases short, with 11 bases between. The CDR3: CASSVGGTINQPQHF. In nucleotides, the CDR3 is TGTGCCAGCAGCGTAGGCGGAACCATTAATCAGCCCCAGCATTTT.

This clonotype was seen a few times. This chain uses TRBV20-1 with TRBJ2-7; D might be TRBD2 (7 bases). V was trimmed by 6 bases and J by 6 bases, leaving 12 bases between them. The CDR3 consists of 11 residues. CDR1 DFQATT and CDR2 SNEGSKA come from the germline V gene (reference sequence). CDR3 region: CSARRGGEQYF. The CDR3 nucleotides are TGCAGTGCCAGGAGGGGGGGCGAGCAGTACTTC.

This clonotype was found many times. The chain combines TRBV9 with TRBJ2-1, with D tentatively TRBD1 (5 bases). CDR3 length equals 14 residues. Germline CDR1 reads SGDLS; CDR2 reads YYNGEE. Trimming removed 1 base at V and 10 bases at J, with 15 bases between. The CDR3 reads CASSVRGIGAEQFF. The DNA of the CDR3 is TGTGCCAGCAGCGTAAGGGGTATTGGGGCAGAGCAGTTCTTC.

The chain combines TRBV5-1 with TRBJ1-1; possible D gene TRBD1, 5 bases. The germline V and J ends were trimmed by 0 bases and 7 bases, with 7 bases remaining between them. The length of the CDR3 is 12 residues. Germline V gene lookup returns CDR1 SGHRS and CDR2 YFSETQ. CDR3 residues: CASSLVQGEAFF. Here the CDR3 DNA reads TGCGCCAGCAGCTTGGTTCAGGGTGAAGCTTTCTTT.

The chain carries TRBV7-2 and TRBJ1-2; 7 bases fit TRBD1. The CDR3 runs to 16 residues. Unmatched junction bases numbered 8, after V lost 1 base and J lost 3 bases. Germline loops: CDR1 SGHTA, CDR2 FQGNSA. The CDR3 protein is CASSLGTGDDDYGYTF. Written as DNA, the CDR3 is TGTGCCAGCAGCTTAGGGACAGGCGATGACGACTATGGCTACACCTTC.

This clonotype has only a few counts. CDR3 sequence (DNA): TGTGCCAGCAGTAAAATACAGGGTCTGAAGTACTTC. It encodes CASSKIQGLKYF. The chain uses TRBV6-1 and TRBJ2-7; D possibly corresponds to TRBD1 (6 bases). The V end lost 5 bases, the J end lost 11 bases, and 16 bases lay between the germline ends. Germline CDR1 MNHNS, CDR2 SASEGT. The CDR3 consists of 12 residues.

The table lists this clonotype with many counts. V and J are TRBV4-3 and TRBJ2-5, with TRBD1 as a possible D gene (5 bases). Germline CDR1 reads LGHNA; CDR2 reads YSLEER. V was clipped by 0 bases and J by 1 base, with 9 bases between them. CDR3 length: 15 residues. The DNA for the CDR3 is TGCGCCAGCAGCCAAGATAGGCAGGGCCAAGAGACCCAGTACTTC. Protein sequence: CASSQDRQGQETQYF.

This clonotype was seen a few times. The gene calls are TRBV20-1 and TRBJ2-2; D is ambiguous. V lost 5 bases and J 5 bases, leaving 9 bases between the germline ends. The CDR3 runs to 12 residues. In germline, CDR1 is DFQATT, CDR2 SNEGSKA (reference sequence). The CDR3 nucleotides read TGCAGTGCTGGGCTGGGGACCGGGGAGCTGTTTTTT. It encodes CSAGLGTGELFF.